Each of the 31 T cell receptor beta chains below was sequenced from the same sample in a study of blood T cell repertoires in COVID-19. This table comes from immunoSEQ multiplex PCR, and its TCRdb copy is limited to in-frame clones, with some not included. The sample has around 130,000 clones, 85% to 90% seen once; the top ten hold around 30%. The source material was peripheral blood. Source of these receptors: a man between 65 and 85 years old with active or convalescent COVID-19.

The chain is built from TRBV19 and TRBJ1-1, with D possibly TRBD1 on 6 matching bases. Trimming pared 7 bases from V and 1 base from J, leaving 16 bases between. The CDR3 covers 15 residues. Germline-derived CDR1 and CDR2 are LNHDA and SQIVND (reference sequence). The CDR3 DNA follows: TGTGCCAGTACCTTTACCGGGACACCGAACACTGAAGCTTTCTTT. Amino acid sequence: CASTFTGTPNTEAFF. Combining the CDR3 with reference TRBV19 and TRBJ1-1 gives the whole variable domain DGGITQSPKYLFRKEGQNVTLSCEQNLNHDAMYWYRQDPGQGLRLIYYSQIVNDFQKGDIAEGYSVSREKKESFPLTVTSAQKNPTAFYLCASTFTGTPNTEAFFGQGTRLTVV.

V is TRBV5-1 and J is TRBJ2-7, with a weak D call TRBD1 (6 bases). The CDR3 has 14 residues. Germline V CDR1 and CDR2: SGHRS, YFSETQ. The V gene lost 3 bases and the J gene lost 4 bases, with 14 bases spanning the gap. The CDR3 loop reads CASSSRQAKYEQYF. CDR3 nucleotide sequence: TGCGCCAGCAGCTCCCGACAGGCGAAATACGAGCAGTACTTC.

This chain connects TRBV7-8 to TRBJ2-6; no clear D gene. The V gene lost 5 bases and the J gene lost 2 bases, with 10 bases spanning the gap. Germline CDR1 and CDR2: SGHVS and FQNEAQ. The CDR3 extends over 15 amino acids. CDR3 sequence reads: CASSPAAPGANVLTF. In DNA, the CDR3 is TGTGCCAGCAGCCCAGCAGCCCCTGGGGCCAACGTCCTGACTTTC. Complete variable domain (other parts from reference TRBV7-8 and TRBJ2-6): GAGVSQSPRYKVAKRGQDVALRCDPISGHVSLFWYQQALGQGPEFLTYFQNEAQLDKSGLPSDRFFAERPEGSVSTLKIQRTQQEDSAVYLCASSPAAPGANVLTFGAGSRLTVL.

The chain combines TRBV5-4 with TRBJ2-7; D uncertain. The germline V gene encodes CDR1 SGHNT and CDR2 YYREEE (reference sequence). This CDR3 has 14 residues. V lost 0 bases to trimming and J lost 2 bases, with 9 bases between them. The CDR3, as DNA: TGTGCCAGCAGCTTGGTCGGCGGAACCTACGAGCAGTACTTC. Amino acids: CASSLVGGTYEQYF.

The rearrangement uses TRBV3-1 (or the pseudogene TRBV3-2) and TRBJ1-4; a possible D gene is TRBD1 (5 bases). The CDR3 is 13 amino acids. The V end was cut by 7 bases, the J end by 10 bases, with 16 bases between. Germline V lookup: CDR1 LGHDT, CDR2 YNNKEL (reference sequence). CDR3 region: CASTPGSGGKLFF. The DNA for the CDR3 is TGTGCCAGCACTCCAGGGTCCGGTGGAAAACTGTTTTTT.

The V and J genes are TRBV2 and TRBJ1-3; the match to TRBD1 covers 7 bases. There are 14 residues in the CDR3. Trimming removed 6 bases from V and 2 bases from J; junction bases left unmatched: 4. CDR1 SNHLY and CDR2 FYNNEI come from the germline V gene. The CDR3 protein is CASRQGWAGNTIYF. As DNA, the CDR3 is TGTGCCAGCAGACAGGGGTGGGCTGGAAACACCATATATTTT.

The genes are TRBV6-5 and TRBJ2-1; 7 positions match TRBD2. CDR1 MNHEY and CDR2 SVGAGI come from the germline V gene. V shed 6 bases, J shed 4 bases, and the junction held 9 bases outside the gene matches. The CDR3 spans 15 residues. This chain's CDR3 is CASSDREDGYNEQFF. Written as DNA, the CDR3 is TGTGCCAGCAGCGACCGGGAGGACGGGTACAATGAGCAGTTCTTC.

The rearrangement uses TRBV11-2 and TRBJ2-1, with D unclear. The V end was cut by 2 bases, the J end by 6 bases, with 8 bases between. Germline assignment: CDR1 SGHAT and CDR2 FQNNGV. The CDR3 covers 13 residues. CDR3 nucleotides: TGTGCCAGCAGCTTATCCACTCTCAATGAGCAGTTCTTC. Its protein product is CASSLSTLNEQFF.

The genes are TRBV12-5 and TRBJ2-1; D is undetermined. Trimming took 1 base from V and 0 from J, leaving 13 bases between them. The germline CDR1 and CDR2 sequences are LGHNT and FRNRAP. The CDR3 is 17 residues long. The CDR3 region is CASGLGSSTDSYNEQFF. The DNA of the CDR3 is TGTGCTAGTGGTTTGGGAAGTAGCACCGACTCCTACAATGAGCAGTTCTTC.

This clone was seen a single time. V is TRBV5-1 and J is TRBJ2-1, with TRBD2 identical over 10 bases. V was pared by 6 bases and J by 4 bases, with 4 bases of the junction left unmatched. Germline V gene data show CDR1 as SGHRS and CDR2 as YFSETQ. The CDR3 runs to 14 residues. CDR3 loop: CASTGTSEYNEQFF. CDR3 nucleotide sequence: TGCGCCAGCACCGGGACTAGCGAATACAATGAGCAGTTCTTC.

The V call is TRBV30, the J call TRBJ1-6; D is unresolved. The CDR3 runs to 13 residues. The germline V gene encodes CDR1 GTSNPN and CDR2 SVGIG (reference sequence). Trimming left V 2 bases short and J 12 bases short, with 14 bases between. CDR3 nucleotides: TGTGCCTGGAGTATGGAGGGTTGGGGACCCCTCCACTTT. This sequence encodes CAWSMEGWGPLHF.

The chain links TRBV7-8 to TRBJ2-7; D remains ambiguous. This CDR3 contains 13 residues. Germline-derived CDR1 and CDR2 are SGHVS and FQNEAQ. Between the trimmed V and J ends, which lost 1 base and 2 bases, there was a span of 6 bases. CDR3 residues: CASSLVSAYEQYF. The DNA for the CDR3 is TGTGCCAGCAGCTTAGTCTCGGCCTACGAGCAGTACTTC.

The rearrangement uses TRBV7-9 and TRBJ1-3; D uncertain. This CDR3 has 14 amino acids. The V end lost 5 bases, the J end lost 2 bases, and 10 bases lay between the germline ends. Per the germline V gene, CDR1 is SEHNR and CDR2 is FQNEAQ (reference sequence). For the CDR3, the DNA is TGTGCCAGCAGCGTACTCGGGACTGGAAACACCATATATTTT. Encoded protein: CASSVLGTGNTIYF.

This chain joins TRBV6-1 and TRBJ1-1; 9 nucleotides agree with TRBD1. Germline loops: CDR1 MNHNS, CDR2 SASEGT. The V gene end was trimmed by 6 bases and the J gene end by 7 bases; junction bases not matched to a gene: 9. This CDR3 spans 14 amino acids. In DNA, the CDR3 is TGTGCCAGCAGGGGGGGGACAGGGATCTTTGAAGCTTTCTTT. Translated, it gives CASRGGTGIFEAFF.

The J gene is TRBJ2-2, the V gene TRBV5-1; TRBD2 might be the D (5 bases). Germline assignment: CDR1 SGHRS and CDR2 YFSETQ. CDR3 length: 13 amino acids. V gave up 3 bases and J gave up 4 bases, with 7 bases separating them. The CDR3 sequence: CASSYGSTGELFF. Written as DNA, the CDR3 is TGCGCCAGCAGCTATGGGAGCACCGGGGAGCTGTTTTTT.

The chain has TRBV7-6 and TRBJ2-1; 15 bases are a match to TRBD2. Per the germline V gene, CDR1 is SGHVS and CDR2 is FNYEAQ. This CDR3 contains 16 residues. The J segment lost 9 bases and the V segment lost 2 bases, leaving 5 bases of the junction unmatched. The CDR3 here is CASSLQGLAGGVEQFF. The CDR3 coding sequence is TGTGCCAGCAGCTTACAGGGACTAGCGGGAGGTGTTGAGCAGTTCTTC.

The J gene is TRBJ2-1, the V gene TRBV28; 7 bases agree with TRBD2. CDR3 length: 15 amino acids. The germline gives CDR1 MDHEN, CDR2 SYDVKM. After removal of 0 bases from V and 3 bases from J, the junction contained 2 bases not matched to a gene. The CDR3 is CASSLWGGSYNEQFF. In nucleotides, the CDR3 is TGTGCCAGCAGTTTATGGGGGGGGAGCTACAATGAGCAGTTCTTC.

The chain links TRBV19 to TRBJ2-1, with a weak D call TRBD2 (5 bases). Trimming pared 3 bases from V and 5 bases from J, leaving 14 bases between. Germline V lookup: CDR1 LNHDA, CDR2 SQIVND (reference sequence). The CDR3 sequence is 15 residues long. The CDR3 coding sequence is TGTGCCAGTAGTATCTTCGGGGAGACTAACAATGAGCAGTTCTTC. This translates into CASSIFGETNNEQFF.

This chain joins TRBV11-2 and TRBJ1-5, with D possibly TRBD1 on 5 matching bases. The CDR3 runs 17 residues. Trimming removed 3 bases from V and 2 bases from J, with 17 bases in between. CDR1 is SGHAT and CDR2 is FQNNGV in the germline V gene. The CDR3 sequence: CASSLGRGGGGNQPQHF. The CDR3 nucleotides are TGTGCCAGCAGCTTGGGGCGTGGGGGAGGTGGCAATCAGCCCCAGCATTTT.

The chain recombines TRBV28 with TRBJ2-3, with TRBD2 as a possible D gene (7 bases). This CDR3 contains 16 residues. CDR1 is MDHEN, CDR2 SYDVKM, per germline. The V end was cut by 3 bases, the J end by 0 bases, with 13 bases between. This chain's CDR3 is CASSFLAGASTDTQYF. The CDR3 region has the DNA TGTGCCAGCAGTTTTTTGGCGGGGGCTAGCACAGATACGCAGTATTTT.

CDR3 DNA sequence: TGCGCCAGCAGTGAAGGGACAGGGGGCTTTCAGGAGACCCAGTACTTC. The encoded protein is CASSEGTGGFQETQYF. V is TRBV10-2 and J is TRBJ2-5; 12 bases fit TRBD1. CDR1 and CDR2 from the germline V gene are WSHSY and SAAADI. The V segment lost 3 bases and the J segment 5 bases; nucleotides outside the gene matches: 7. This CDR3 contains 16 residues.

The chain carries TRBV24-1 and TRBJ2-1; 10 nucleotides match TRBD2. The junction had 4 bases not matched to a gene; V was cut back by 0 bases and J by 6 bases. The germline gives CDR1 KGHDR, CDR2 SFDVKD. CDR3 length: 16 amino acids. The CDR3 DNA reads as TGTGCCACCAGTGATTTGGGAGCGGGAGGGCTCAATGAGCAGTTCTTC. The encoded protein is CATSDLGAGGLNEQFF.

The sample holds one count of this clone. CDR3 region: CASKGDRVPGGYTF. CDR3 bases: TGTGCCAGTAAGGGGGACAGGGTGCCCGGTGGCTACACCTTC. The V gene is TRBV19, the J gene TRBJ1-2; 9 bases agree with TRBD1. The V segment lost 7 bases and the J segment 7 bases; nucleotides outside the gene matches: 10. CDR1 is LNHDA, CDR2 SQIVND, per germline (reference sequence). The CDR3 consists of 14 residues.

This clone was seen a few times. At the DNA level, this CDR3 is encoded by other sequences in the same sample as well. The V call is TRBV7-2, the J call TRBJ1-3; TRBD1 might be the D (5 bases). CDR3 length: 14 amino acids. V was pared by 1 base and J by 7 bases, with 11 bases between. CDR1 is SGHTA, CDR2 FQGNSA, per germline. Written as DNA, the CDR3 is TGTGCCAGCAGCTTAGGGGGCGGTGAGAACACCATATATTTT. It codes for CASSLGGGENTIYF. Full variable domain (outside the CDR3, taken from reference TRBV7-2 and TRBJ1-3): GAGVSQSPSNKVTEKGKDVELRCDPISGHTALYWYRQSLGQGLEFLIYFQGNSAPDKSGLPSDRFSAERTGGSVSTLTIQRTQQEDSAVYLCASSLGGGENTIYFGEGSWLTVV.

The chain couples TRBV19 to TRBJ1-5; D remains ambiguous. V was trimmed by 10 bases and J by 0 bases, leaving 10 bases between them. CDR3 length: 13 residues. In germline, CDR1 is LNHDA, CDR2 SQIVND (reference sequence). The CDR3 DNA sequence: TGTGCCACTAGGGAGTATAGCAATCAGCCCCAGCATTTT. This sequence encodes CATREYSNQPQHF.

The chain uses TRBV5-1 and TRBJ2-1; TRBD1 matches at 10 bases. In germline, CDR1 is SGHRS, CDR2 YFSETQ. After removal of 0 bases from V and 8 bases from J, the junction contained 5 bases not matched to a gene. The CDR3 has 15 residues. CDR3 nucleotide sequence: TGCGCCAGCAGCTTGGTGGGACAGGGGCCCCATGAGCAGTTCTTC. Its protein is CASSLVGQGPHEQFF. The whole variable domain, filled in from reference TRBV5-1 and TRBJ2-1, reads KAGVTQTPRYLIKTRGQQVTLSCSPISGHRSVSWYQQTPGQGLQFLFEYFSETQRNKGNFPGRFSGRQFSNSRSEMNVSTLELGDSALYLCASSLVGQGPHEQFFGPGTRLTVL.

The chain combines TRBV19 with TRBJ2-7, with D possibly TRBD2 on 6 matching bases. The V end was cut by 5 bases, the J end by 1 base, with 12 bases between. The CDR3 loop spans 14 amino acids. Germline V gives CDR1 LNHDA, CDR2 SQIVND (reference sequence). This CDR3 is CASSLAGTSYEQYF. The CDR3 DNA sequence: TGTGCCAGTAGTTTGGCGGGAACTTCCTACGAGCAGTACTTC. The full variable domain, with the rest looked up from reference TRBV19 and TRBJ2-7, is DGGITQSPKYLFRKEGQNVTLSCEQNLNHDAMYWYRQDPGQGLRLIYYSQIVNDFQKGDIAEGYSVSREKKESFPLTVTSAQKNPTAFYLCASSLAGTSYEQYFGPGTRLTVT.

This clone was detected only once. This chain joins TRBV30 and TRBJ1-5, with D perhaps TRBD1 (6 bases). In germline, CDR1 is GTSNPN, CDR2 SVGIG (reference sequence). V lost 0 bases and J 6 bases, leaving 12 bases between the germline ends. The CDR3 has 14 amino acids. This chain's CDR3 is CAWSVRGAGQPQHF. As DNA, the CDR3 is TGTGCCTGGAGTGTCCGGGGGGCAGGTCAGCCCCAGCATTTT.

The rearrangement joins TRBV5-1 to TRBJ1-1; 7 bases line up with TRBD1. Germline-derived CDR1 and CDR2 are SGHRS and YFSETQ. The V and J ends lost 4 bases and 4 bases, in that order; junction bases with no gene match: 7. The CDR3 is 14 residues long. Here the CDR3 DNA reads TGCGCCAGCAGCCCCCGACAGGGAGGCACTGAAGCTTTCTTT. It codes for CASSPRQGGTEAFF.

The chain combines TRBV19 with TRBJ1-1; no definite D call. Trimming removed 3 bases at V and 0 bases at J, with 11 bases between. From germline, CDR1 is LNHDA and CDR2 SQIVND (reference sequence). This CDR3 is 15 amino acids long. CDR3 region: CASSMSGGMNTEAFF. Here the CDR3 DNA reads TGTGCCAGTAGTATGTCAGGTGGCATGAACACTGAAGCTTTCTTT.

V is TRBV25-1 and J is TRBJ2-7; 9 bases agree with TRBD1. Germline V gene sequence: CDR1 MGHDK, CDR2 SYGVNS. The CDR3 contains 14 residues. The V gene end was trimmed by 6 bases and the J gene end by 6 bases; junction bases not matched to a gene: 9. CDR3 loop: CASRPGTGLTEQYF. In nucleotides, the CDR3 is TGTGCCAGCAGGCCCGGGACAGGGCTTACCGAGCAGTACTTC.